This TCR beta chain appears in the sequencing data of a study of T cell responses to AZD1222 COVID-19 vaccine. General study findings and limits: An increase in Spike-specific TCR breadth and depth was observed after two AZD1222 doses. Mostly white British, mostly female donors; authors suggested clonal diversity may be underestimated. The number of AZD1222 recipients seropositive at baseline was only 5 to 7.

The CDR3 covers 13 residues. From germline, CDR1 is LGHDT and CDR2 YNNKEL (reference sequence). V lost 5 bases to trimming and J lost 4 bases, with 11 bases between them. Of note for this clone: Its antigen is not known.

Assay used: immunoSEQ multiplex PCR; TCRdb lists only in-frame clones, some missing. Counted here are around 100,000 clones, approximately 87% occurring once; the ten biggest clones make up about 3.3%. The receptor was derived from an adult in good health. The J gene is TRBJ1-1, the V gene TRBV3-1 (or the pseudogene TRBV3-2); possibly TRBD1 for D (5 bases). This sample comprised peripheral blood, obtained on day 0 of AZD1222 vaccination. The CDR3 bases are TGTGCCAGCAGCAGGGGCAGATCCACTGAAGCTTTCTTT. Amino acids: CASSRGRSTEAFF.